These T cell receptor beta chains were read from a single sample in a study of human T cells and chemical hapten exposure. TCRdb processed the RACE reads anew with MiXCR; each CDR3 protein has one entry. The table has tens of thousands of distinct CDR3 sequences, approximately 10% seen once. Material: whole blood, obtained in connection with sensitization to the hapten diphenylcyclopropenone (DPC). These receptors all stem from a man aged 40-49 years with alopecia areata. Some clones in this sample may be carry-over from other donors' samples. Each CDR3 is given with its conserved first and last residue. The order of the fields is clone size, D gene, CDR3 length, V gene, J gene, CDR3 DNA, CDR3 protein. A D gene is named only where the DNA matches it firmly. Size is stated for part of the rows, as once, few or many counts, or as a class when the clone is expanded.

many	.	14	TRBV3-1	TRBJ2-6	TGTGCCAGCCGGGGTGGCTCTGGGGCCAACGTCCTGACTTTC	CASRGGSGANVLTF
.	TRBD2	16	TRBV4-3	TRBJ2-3	TGCGCCAGCAGCCAAGATGGGGGGGGTCTGAAGAATACGCAGTATTTT	CASSQDGGGLKNTQYF
.	TRBD2	17	TRBV29-1	TRBJ2-3	TGCAGCGTTGAAGACCTAGGACTAGCGACTAGCACAGATACGCAGTATTTT	CSVEDLGLATSTDTQYF
many	.	17	TRBV5-1	TRBJ2-1	TGCGCCAGCACTATGGGGTCCAACCCACCCCTCAACAATGAGCAGTTCTTC	CASTMGSNPPLNNEQFF
few	.	16	TRBV15	TRBJ2-5	TGTGCCACCAGCCCCCCGGACTACCAGTACCAAGAGACCCAGTACTTC	CATSPPDYQYQETQYF
.	TRBD2	17	TRBV6-5	TRBJ2-7	TGTGCCAGCAGTTACCGGACTAGCGGGAATCGACCCTACGAGCAGTACTTC	CASSYRTSGNRPYEQYF
few	TRBD2	15	TRBV12-3/TRBV12-4	TRBJ2-1	TGTGCCAGCAGGTCAAGCGGGAGGCCCTACAATGAGCAGTTCTTC	CASRSSGRPYNEQFF
.	.	13	TRBV29-1	TRBJ2-7	TGCAGCGTTGAATCAGGGGCGGGCAACGAGCAGTACTTC	CSVESGAGNEQYF
few	.	14	TRBV6-2/TRBV6-3	TRBJ2-3	TGTGCCAGCAGTTACCAACTAAGCACAGATACGCAGTATTTT	CASSYQLSTDTQYF
many	.	13	TRBV6-2/TRBV6-3	TRBJ1-1	TGTGCCAGCAGCACCCCCCACCTCACTGAAGCTTTCTTT	CASSTPHLTEAFF
.	.	16	TRBV25-1	TRBJ2-3	TGTGCCAGCAGTGGGTCATACAGGGTCCACACAGATACGCAGTATTTT	CASSGSYRVHTDTQYF
many	.	14	TRBV29-1	TRBJ2-7	TGCAGCGTTGGACGGCGTCAAAGCTCCTACGAGCAGTACTTC	CSVGRRQSSYEQYF
few	.	13	TRBV7-9	TRBJ1-1	TGTGCCAGCAGCGGGGGGCGCAGCCTTCAGGCTTTCTTT	CASSGGRSLQAFF
many	TRBD2	16	TRBV5-1	TRBJ2-5	TGCGCCAGCAGCCTTTGGACTAGCGGGGCCCAAGAGACCCAGTACTTC	CASSLWTSGAQETQYF
few	TRBD1	16	TRBV7-2	TRBJ2-3	TGTGCCAGCAGTTCCATGAGACAGGGAAGCACAGATACGCAGTATTTT	CASSSMRQGSTDTQYF
.	TRBD2	16	TRBV6-2/TRBV6-3	TRBJ2-3	TGTGCCAGCAGCTTTTTAGCGGGAGGGCCAAAAGATACGCAGTATTTT	CASSFLAGGPKDTQYF
few	.	13	TRBV7-3	TRBJ1-3	TGTGCCAGCAGCTTATTTGAGGGAAACACCATATATTTT	CASSLFEGNTIYF
few	TRBD1	13	TRBV10-3	TRBJ2-7	TGTGCCATCAGTGAAGGACAGGTCTACGAGCAGTACTTC	CAISEGQVYEQYF
.	.	13	TRBV20-1	TRBJ2-3	TGCAGTGCAGGGGCAGCTAGCACAGATACGCAGTATTTT	CSAGAASTDTQYF
few	.	16	TRBV20-1	TRBJ2-5	TGCAGTGCTAGAGAAGTGAGGCGAGCGGGCCTAGAGACCCAGTACTTC	CSAREVRRAGLETQYF
many	TRBD1	13	TRBV19	TRBJ1-5	TGTGCCACGACGACAGGGATCGCTCAGCCCCAGCATTTT	CATTTGIAQPQHF
.	.	16	TRBV5-4	TRBJ2-3	TGTGCCAGCAGCTTATTTGGTTCCGGGCCCCAAGATACGCAGTATTTT	CASSLFGSGPQDTQYF
many	.	18	TRBV12-3/TRBV12-4	TRBJ1-5	TGTGCCAGCAGTCCGGTAATAGGACGAGGCGGGAGCAATCAGCCCCAGCATTTT	CASSPVIGRGGSNQPQHF
many	TRBD1	14	TRBV14	TRBJ1-1	TGTGCCAGCAGCCCCGGGACAGGGGGCTCAGGAGCTTTCTTT	CASSPGTGGSGAFF
.	.	13	TRBV6-2/TRBV6-3	TRBJ2-1	TGTGCCAGCAGTTACAACTCCCCGAATGAGCAGTTCTTC	CASSYNSPNEQFF
.	.	13	TRBV12-3/TRBV12-4	TRBJ2-3	TGTGCCAGCAGTTCAACTCCTAGTTATACGCAGTATTTT	CASSSTPSYTQYF
few	TRBD1	13	TRBV23-1	TRBJ2-3	TGCGCCAGCGGACAGGGGGCGACAGATACGCAGTATTTT	CASGQGATDTQYF
many	.	19	TRBV21-1	TRBJ1-1	TGTGCCAGCAGCTCTAGAACAGGGGGCGCTGCTTTAATGAACACTGAAGCTTTCTTT	CASSSRTGGAALMNTEAFF
many	.	14	TRBV29-1	TRBJ1-2	TGCAGCGTTGAAGATCCCCCCGTAAACTATGGCTACACCTTC	CSVEDPPVNYGYTF
few	TRBD1	14	TRBV29-1	TRBJ2-2	TGCAGCGTTCATAGACCAGGGGGCCTGGGGGAGCTGTTTTTT	CSVHRPGGLGELFF
few	.	11	TRBV29-1	TRBJ1-2	TGCAGCGTGGAGGACGGCTATGGCTACACCTTC	CSVEDGYGYTF
.	.	14	TRBV15	TRBJ1-1	TGTGCCACCAGCAGAGATGCCTTGAACACTGAAGCTTTCTTT	CATSRDALNTEAFF
many	TRBD1	15	TRBV4-2	TRBJ1-4	TGTGCCAGCAGCCAGCCGGGACAGGGAGATGAAAAACTGTTTTTT	CASSQPGQGDEKLFF
many	.	13	TRBV12-3/TRBV12-4	TRBJ1-2	TGTGCCAGCAGTTTAGGGGGGTTCGGTGGCTACACCTTC	CASSLGGFGGYTF
few	TRBD1	15	TRBV5-6	TRBJ1-5	TGTGCCAGCAGCGGAGACGGGACAGGGAGTCAGCCCCAGCATTTT	CASSGDGTGSQPQHF
many	.	14	TRBV27	TRBJ1-5	TGTGCCAGCAGTTCATGGTATAGCAATCAGCCCCAGCATTTT	CASSSWYSNQPQHF
many	.	16	TRBV7-8	TRBJ1-6	TGTGCCAGCAGCTTAGATTCGACAGCATATAATTCACCCCTCCACTTT	CASSLDSTAYNSPLHF
.	.	13	TRBV29-1	TRBJ2-7	TGCAGCGTTTCCGGGTCGACGGGGGACGAGCAGTACTTC	CSVSGSTGDEQYF
.	TRBD1	12	TRBV28	TRBJ2-3	TGTGCCAGCAGTTTGGACAGGGATACGCAGTATTTT	CASSLDRDTQYF
.	.	15	TRBV28	TRBJ2-4	TGTGCCAGCAGTTCCTATAGCGGTGTAGAAAACATTCAGTACTTC	CASSSYSGVENIQYF
.	TRBD1	17	TRBV10-3	TRBJ2-3	TGTGCCATCACCCCTGTTAGCGGGACAGGGGGCACAGATACGCAGTATTTT	CAITPVSGTGGTDTQYF
.	TRBD2	13	TRBV20-1	TRBJ2-3	TGCAGTGCTAGGATGGGAGGGACAGATACGCAGTATTTT	CSARMGGTDTQYF
few	.	15	TRBV4-3	TRBJ1-5	TGCGCCAGCAGCCAAGACGCGGGGTACAATCAGCCCCAGCATTTT	CASSQDAGYNQPQHF
few	TRBD1	14	TRBV10-3	TRBJ2-5	TGTGCCATCAGTGAAGACAGGGGAGTAGAGACCCAGTACTTC	CAISEDRGVETQYF
.	.	15	TRBV9	TRBJ2-5	TGTGCCAGCAGCCCCCGCCCTACAGGGACAGAGACCCAGTACTTC	CASSPRPTGTETQYF
.	TRBD2	20	TRBV11-2	TRBJ2-1	TGTGCCAGCAGCGCCCCGGGACTAGCGGGTGGGCCCGGCTCCTACAATGAGCAGTTCTTC	CASSAPGLAGGPGSYNEQFF
few	.	15	TRBV20-1	TRBJ2-7	TGCAGTGCTAGAGATCCCCAGCGGACTACCTACGAGCAGTACTTC	CSARDPQRTTYEQYF
.	TRBD2	11	TRBV30	TRBJ2-3	TGTGCCTGCGCGAGAACTAGCGAGCAGTATTTT	CACARTSEQYF
few	TRBD1	16	TRBV7-9	TRBJ1-4	TGTGCCAGCAGCTTAGAGGGGACAGGGCATAATGAAAAACTGTTTTTT	CASSLEGTGHNEKLFF